One T cell receptor (beta chain) is described in this entry. The data derive from a study of T cell changes during pregnancy in multiple sclerosis. The assay was immunoSEQ multiplex PCR, and TCRdb's table has in-frame clones only and misses some. The sample has tens of thousands of clones; approximately 90% are singletons. This CDR3 is 15 amino acids long. V lost 0 bases to trimming and J lost 0 bases, with 9 bases between them. CDR1 and CDR2 from the germline V gene are SGDLS and YYNGEE. This receptor was obtained from a female donor with multiple sclerosis, enrolled in a pregnancy study. The input for sequencing was CD4+ T cells from peripheral blood mononuclear cells, taken before pregnancy. V and J are TRBV9 and TRBJ1-1, with a weak D call TRBD1 (5 bases). CDR3 in amino acids: CASSVGGRLNTEAFF. The CDR3 nucleotides read TGTGCCAGCAGCGTAGGGGGCCGGCTGAACACTGAAGCTTTCTTT.